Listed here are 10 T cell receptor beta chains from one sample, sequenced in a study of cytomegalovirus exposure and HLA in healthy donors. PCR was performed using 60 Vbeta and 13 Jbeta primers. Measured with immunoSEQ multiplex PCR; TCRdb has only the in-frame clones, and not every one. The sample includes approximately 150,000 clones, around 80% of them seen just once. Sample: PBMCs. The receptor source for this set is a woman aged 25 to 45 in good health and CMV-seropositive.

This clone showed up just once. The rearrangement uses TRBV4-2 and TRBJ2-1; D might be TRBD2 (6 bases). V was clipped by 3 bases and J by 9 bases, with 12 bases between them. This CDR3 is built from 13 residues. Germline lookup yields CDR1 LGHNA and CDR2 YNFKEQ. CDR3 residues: CASSQNRELEQFF. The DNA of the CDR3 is TGTGCCAGCAGCCAGAACCGGGAGCTTGAGCAGTTCTTC.

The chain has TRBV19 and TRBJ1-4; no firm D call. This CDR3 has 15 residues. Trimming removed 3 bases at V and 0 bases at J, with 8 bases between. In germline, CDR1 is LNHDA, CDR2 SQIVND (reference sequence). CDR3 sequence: CASSMGRATNEKLFF. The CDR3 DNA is TGTGCCAGTAGTATGGGCCGAGCAACTAATGAAAAACTGTTTTTT.

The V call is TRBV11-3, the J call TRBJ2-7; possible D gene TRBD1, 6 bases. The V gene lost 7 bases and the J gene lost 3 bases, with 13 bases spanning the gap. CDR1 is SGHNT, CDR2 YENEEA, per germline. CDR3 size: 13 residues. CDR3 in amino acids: CASTQGGYYEQYF. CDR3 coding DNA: TGTGCCAGCACCCAAGGGGGTTACTACGAGCAGTACTTC.

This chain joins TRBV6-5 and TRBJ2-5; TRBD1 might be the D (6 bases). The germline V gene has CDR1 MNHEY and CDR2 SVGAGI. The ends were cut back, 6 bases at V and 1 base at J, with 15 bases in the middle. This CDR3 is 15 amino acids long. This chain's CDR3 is CASSPQDSRQETQYF. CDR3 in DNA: TGTGCCAGCAGCCCACAGGACAGCCGCCAAGAGACCCAGTACTTC.

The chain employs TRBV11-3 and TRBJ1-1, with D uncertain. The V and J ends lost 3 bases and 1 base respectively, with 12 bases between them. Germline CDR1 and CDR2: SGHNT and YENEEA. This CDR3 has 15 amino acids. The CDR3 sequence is CASSFRGSGNTEAFF. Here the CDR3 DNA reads TGTGCCAGCAGCTTCCGAGGCTCGGGGAACACTGAAGCTTTCTTT.

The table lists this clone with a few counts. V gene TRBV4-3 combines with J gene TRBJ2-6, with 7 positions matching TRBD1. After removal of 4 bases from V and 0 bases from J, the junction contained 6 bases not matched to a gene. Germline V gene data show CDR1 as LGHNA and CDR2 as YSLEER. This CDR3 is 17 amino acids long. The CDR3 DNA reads TGCGCCAGCAGCCCGGGACAGCTCTTCTCTGGGGCCAACGTCCTGACTTTC. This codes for CASSPGQLFSGANVLTF.

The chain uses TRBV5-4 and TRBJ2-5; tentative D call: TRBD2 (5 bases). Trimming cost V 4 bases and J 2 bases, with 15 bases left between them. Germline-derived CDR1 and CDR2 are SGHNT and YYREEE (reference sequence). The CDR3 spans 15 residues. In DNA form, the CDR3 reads TGTGCCAGCAGCCCTGGGTTCTCGGGGCAAGAGACCCAGTACTTC. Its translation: CASSPGFSGQETQYF.

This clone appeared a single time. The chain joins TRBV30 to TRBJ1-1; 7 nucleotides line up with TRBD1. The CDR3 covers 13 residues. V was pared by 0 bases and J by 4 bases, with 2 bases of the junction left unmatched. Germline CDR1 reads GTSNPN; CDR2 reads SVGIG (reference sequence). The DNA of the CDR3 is TGTGCCTGGAGTGTGCAGGGGGTCACTGAAGCTTTCTTT. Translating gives CAWSVQGVTEAFF.

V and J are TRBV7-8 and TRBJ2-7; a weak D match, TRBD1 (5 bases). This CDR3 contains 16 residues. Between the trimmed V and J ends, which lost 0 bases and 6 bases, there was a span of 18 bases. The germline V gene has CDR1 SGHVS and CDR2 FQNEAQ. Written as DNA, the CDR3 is TGTGCCAGCAGCTTAGCCCCCCCAGGGCTCGCATCCGAGCAGTACTTC. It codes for CASSLAPPGLASEQYF.

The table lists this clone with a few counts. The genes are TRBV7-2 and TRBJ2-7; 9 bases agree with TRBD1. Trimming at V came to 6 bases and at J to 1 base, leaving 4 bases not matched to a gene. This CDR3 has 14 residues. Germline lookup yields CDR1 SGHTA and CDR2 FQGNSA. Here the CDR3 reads CASSLTGGSYEQYF. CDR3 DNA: TGTGCCAGCAGTTTGACAGGGGGATCCTACGAGCAGTACTTC.